The clone carrying this TCR beta chain was found many times. Germline CDR1 reads MDHEN; CDR2 reads SYDVKM. V shed 6 bases and J 2 bases; nucleotides not matched to a gene: 4. The CDR3 consists of 14 residues. Preparation of the TCRbeta library used unique molecular identifiers. Using its own MiXCR run on the PCR reads, TCRdb lists one record per CDR3 protein. The table lists some 200,000 distinct CDR3 sequences, just under 6.5% of them singletons. This record belongs to a study of T-cell reconstitution after alpha-beta-depleted transplantation in children. The source was PBMCs, collected before TCRalphabeta/CD19-depleted stem cell transplant. J is TRBJ2-3 and V is TRBV28; 8 bases fit TRBD2. The sequence came from a girl under two years old with combined immunodeficiency, due to receive a stem cell transplant. The CDR3 DNA is TGTGCCAGCAGAGGACTAGCTTACACAGATACGCAGTATTTT. Its protein is CASRGLAYTDTQYF.